The 4 T cell receptor beta chains given below trace back to one sample, sequenced in a study of control samples from healthy donors and cancer patients. Sequencing used immunoSEQ multiplex PCR; TCRdb keeps in-frame clones, though not all of them. The data show roughly 95,000 clones, just over 90% seen once. Sequencing used blood. These TCRs come from a woman in her thirties in good health.

The rearrangement joins TRBV7-6 to TRBJ2-7, with TRBD1 matching 8 bases. The CDR3 has 15 amino acids. From germline, CDR1 is SGHVS and CDR2 FNYEAQ. V shed 0 bases and J 3 bases; nucleotides not matched to a gene: 4. This CDR3 is CASSLALGQVYEQYF. The CDR3 DNA reads TGTGCCAGCAGCTTAGCGCTGGGACAGGTCTACGAGCAGTACTTC.

This chain links TRBV4-1 with TRBJ2-3; 7 bases are shared with TRBD1. The V segment lost 2 bases and the J segment 1 base; nucleotides outside the gene matches: 3. This CDR3 region has 15 residues. CDR1 and CDR2 from the germline V gene are MGHRA and YSYEKL. The CDR3 loop reads CASSQPTGGTDTQYF. DNA for the CDR3: TGCGCCAGCAGCCAACCAACAGGGGGCACAGATACGCAGTATTTT.

This chain joins TRBV5-1 and TRBJ1-5; possible D gene TRBD1, 5 bases. From germline, CDR1 is SGHRS and CDR2 YFSETQ. V lost 0 bases to trimming and J lost 7 bases, with 11 bases between them. The CDR3 length is 14 residues. The DNA for the CDR3 is TGCGCCAGCAGCTTGGGGGGGGTAGGGCAGCCCCAGCATTTT. Amino acids: CASSLGGVGQPQHF.

This clone was seen only once. The J gene is TRBJ1-6, the V gene TRBV4-1; D is undetermined. Germline CDR1 MGHRA, CDR2 YSYEKL. The CDR3 is made up of 18 amino acids. Trimming stripped 1 base from V and 9 bases from J, with 22 bases between. The CDR3, as DNA: TGCGCCAGCAGCCAAGCGACCTCCGGGGTGGGTCCCAGTTCACCCCTCCACTTT. Residues: CASSQATSGVGPSSPLHF.